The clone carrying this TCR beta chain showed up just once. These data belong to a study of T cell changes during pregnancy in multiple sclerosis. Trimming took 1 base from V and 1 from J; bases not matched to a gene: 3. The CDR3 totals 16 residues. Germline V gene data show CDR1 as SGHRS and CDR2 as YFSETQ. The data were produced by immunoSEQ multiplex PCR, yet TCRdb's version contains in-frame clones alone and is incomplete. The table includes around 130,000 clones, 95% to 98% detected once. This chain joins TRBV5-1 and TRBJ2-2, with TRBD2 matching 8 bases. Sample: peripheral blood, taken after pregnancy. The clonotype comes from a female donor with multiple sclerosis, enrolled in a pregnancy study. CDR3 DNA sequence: TGCGCCAGCAGCTTGACCCTAGCGGGGAACACCGGGGAGCTGTTTTTT. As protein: CASSLTLAGNTGELFF.